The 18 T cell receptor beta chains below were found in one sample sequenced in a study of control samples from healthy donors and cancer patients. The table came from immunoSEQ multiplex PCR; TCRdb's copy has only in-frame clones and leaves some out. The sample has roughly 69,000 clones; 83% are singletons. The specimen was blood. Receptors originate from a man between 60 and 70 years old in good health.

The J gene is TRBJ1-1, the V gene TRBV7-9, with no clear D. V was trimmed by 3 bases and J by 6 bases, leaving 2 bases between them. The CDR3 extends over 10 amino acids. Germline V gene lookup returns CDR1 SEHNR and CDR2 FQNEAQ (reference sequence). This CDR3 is CASSFPEAFF. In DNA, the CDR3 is TGTGCCAGCAGCTTCCCTGAAGCTTTCTTT.

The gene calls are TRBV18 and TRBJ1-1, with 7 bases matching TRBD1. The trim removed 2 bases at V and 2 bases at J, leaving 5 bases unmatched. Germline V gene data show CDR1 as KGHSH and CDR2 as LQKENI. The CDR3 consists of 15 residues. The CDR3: CASSPTGTVNTEAFF. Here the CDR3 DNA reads TGTGCCAGCTCACCAACCGGGACAGTCAACACTGAAGCTTTCTTT.

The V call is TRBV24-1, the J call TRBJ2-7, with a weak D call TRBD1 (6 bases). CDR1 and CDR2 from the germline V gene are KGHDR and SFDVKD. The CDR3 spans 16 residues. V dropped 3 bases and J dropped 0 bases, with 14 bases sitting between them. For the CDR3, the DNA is TGTGCCACCAGTGATGGGGGCGGTGCCGACTCCTACGAGCAGTACTTC. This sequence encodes CATSDGGGADSYEQYF.

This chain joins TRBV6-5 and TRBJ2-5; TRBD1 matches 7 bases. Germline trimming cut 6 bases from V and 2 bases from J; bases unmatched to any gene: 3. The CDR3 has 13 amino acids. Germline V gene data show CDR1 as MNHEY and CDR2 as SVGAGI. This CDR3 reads CASSRDRQETQYF. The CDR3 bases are TGTGCCAGCAGCCGGGACAGACAAGAGACCCAGTACTTC.

CDR3 amino acids: CASSQYQETQYF. CDR3 in DNA: TGTGCCAGCAGTCAGTACCAAGAGACCCAGTACTTC. The chain couples TRBV7-9 to TRBJ2-5; D remains unclear. This CDR3 is built from 12 residues. V shed 6 bases and J shed 0 bases, with 5 bases lying between them. Germline values: CDR1 SEHNR, CDR2 FQNEAQ (reference sequence).

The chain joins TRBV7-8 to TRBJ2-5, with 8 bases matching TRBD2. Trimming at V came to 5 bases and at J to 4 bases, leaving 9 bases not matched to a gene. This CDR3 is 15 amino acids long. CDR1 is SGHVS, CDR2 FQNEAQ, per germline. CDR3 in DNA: TGTGCCAGCAGCCCCCGCGCCGGGACTAGAGAGACCCAGTACTTC. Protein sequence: CASSPRAGTRETQYF.

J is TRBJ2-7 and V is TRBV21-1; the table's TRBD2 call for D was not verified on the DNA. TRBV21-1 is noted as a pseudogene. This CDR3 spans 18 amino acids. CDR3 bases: TGTGCCAGCAGCAACTCCTCCGTAGCGGGAGGGGTTATGGCCGAGCAGTACTTC. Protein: CASSNSSVAGGVMAEQYF.

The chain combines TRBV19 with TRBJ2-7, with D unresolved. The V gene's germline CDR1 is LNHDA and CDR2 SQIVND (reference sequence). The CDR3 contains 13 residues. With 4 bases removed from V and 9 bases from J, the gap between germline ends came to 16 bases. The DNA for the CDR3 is TGTGCCAGTAGTAGTCAGAACTTAGGTCGGCAGTACTTC. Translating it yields CASSSQNLGRQYF.

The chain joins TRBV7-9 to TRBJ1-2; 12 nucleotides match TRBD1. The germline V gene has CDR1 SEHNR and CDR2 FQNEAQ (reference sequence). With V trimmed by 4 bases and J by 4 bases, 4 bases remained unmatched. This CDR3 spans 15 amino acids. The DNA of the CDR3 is TGTGCCAGCAGCTCGGGACAGGGGGCGGTCTATGGCTACACCTTC. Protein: CASSSGQGAVYGYTF.

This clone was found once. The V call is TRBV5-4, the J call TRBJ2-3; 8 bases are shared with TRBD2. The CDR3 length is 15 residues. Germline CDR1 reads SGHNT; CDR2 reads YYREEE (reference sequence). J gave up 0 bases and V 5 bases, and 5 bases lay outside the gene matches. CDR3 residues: CASRKTSASTDTQYF. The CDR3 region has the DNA TGTGCCAGCAGAAAGACTAGCGCGAGCACAGATACGCAGTATTTT.

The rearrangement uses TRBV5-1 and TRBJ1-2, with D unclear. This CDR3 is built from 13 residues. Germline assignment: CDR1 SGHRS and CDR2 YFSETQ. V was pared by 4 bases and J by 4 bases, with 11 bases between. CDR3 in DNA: TGCGCCAGCAGCCCGACTGAAGGCTATGGCTACACCTTC. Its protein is CASSPTEGYGYTF.

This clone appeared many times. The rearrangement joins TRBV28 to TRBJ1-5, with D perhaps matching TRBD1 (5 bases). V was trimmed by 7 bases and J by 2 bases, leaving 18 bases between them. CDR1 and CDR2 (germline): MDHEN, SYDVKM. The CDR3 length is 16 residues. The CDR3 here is CASTAMGGGGNQPQHF. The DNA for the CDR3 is TGTGCCAGCACTGCTATGGGGGGGGGTGGCAATCAGCCCCAGCATTTT.

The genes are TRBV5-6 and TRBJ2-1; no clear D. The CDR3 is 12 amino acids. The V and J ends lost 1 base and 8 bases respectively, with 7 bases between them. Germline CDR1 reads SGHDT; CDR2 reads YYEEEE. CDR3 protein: CASSLSRDEQFF. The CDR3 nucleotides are TGTGCCAGCAGCTTGTCCCGCGATGAGCAGTTCTTC.

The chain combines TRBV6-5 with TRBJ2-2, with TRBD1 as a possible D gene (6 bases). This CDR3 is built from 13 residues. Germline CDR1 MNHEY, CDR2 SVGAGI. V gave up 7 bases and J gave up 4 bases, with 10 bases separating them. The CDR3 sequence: CASTRQATGELFF. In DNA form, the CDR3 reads TGTGCCAGCACTAGACAGGCCACCGGGGAGCTGTTTTTT.

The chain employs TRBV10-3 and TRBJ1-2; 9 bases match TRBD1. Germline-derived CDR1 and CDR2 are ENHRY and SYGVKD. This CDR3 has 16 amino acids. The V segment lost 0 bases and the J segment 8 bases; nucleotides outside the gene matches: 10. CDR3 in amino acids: CAISESPGTGSLGYTF. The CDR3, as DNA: TGTGCCATCAGTGAGTCGCCAGGGACAGGGTCATTAGGCTACACCTTC.

CDR3 loop: CASSLGPLNEQYF. CDR3 in DNA: TGTGCCAGCAGCTTGGGACCGCTTAACGAGCAGTACTTC. The chain combines TRBV7-2 with TRBJ2-7; tentatively, D is TRBD1 or TRBD2 (5 bases each). Trimming removed 3 bases from V and 5 bases from J, with 11 bases in between. The CDR3 totals 13 residues. Germline V gene data show CDR1 as SGHTA and CDR2 as FQGNSA.

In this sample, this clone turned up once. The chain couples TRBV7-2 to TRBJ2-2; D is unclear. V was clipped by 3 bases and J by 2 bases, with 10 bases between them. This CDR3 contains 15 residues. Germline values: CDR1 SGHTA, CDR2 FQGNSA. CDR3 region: CASSFDTLNTGELFF. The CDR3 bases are TGTGCCAGCAGCTTTGACACCCTAAACACCGGGGAGCTGTTTTTT. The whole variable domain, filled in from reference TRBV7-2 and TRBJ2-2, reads GAGVSQSPSNKVTEKGKDVELRCDPISGHTALYWYRQSLGQGLEFLIYFQGNSAPDKSGLPSDRFSAERTGGSVSTLTIQRTQQEDSAVYLCASSFDTLNTGELFFGEGSRLTVL.

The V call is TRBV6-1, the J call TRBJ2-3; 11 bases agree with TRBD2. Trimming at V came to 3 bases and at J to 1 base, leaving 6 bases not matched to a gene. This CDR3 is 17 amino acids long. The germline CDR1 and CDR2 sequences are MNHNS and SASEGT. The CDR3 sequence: CASSDWGTSGRTDTQYF. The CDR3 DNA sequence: TGTGCCAGCAGTGACTGGGGGACTAGCGGTCGCACAGATACGCAGTATTTT.